A single sample gave rise to the 2 T cell receptor beta chains below, sequenced in a study of identical twins. Using its own MiXCR run on the 5' RACE reads, TCRdb lists one record per CDR3 protein. The repertoire holds about 890,000 distinct CDR3 sequences, with 10% to 15% as singletons. The data were also submitted as part of a second study, on yellow fever vaccine responses in identical twins.

The sequenced sample consisted of PBMCs. These receptors were collected from a woman aged 18-35 years in good health.

This clonotype was seen a few times. The chain links TRBV10-1 to TRBJ2-4, with D tentatively TRBD2 (6 bases). CDR1 WNHNN and CDR2 SYGVQD come from the germline V gene (reference sequence). The CDR3 has 9 residues. The CDR3 loop reads CAGLNIQYF. CDR3 DNA sequence: TGCGCGGGACTTAACATTCAGTACTTC.

This clonotype was recorded once. This chain links TRBV7-7 with TRBJ2-3; D is possibly TRBD2 (5 bases). V was shortened by 5 bases and J by 2 bases, with 23 bases between the two germline ends. Per germline, CDR1 SSHAT and CDR2 FNYEAQ (reference sequence). The CDR3 is 18 residues long. CDR3 DNA sequence: TGTGCCAGCAGCGACAAGGATCTTCGGGGTCCCCCCACAGATACGCAGTATTTT. Translated, it gives CASSDKDLRGPPTDTQYF.